Below are 21 T cell receptor beta chains sequenced from a single sample in a study of tumor-infiltrating lymphocytes in localized non-small cell lung cancer. Sequenced by immunoSEQ multiplex PCR; TCRdb stores in-frame clones only, minus some. The table has some 13,000 clones, 70% to 75% seen once. The sample consisted of uninvolved lung tissue not adjacent to the tumor. The receptors were gathered from a human donor with non-small cell lung cancer.

The chain joins TRBV28 to TRBJ1-2; D possibly corresponds to TRBD1 (5 bases). The germline V and J ends were trimmed by 7 bases and 4 bases, with 10 bases remaining between them. The V gene's germline CDR1 is MDHEN and CDR2 SYDVKM. This CDR3 has 12 residues. CDR3 region: CASKVGGYGYTF. CDR3 DNA: TGTGCCAGCAAGGTGGGGGGCTATGGCTACACCTTC.

J is TRBJ2-2 and V is TRBV25-1; D possibly corresponds to TRBD1 (5 bases). This CDR3 comprises 13 residues. The V end lost 5 bases, the J end lost 5 bases, and 9 bases lay between the germline ends. The germline V gene has CDR1 MGHDK and CDR2 SYGVNS. The CDR3 is CASSLAGTGELFF. In DNA form, the CDR3 reads TGTGCCAGCAGTCTCGCAGGGACCGGGGAGCTGTTTTTT.

The rearrangement links TRBV5-1 to TRBJ2-5; TRBD1 matches 7 bases. CDR1 SGHRS and CDR2 YFSETQ come from the germline V gene. This CDR3 is built from 13 residues. The junction had 5 bases not matched to a gene; V was cut back by 4 bases and J by 5 bases. The CDR3 spells CASSPEGGETQYF. In DNA form, the CDR3 reads TGCGCCAGCAGCCCGGAAGGGGGCGAGACCCAGTACTTC.

The chain uses TRBV21-1 and TRBJ2-2; TRBD2, the table's D call, was not compared with the DNA. TRBV21-1 has pseudogene status. This CDR3 is built from 19 residues. DNA for the CDR3: TGTGCCAGCAGGGAACCGGGACTCCTAAAGTCAGGACGACACCGGGGAGCTGTTTTT. Translating it yields CASREPGLLKSGRHRGAVF.

This clone showed up just once. This chain uses TRBV27 with TRBJ1-5; possibly TRBD1 for D (6 bases). The CDR3 consists of 14 residues. Trimming took off 3 bases at V and 5 bases at J, with 11 bases between the two ends. Per germline, CDR1 MNHEY and CDR2 SMNVEV (reference sequence). The CDR3 here is CASSFSYRDQPQHF. The CDR3 coding sequence is TGTGCCAGCAGTTTCTCCTACAGGGATCAGCCCCAGCATTTT.

The V gene is TRBV5-1, the J gene TRBJ2-7, with a possible D match to TRBD2 (6 bases). CDR1 is SGHRS and CDR2 is YFSETQ in the germline V gene. The CDR3 loop spans 14 amino acids. V was shortened by 0 bases and J by 0 bases, with 7 bases between the two germline ends. CDR3 nucleotides: TGCGCCAGCAGCTTGGTCGGGGGCTCCTACGAGCAGTACTTC. Encoded protein: CASSLVGGSYEQYF.

V is TRBV5-1 and J is TRBJ2-3; either TRBD1 or TRBD2 may fit D (5 bases each). The length of the CDR3 is 16 residues. Trimming stripped 1 base from V and 0 bases from J, with 12 bases between. Germline V gives CDR1 SGHRS, CDR2 YFSETQ. The DNA for the CDR3 is TGCGCCAGCAGCTTGATAGGGACCGACAGCACAGATACGCAGTATTTT. Protein: CASSLIGTDSTDTQYF.

The chain is built from TRBV5-8 and TRBJ1-1; D remains ambiguous. The ends were cut back, 0 bases at V and 0 bases at J, with 9 bases in the middle. Germline-derived CDR1 and CDR2 are SGHTS and YDEGEE. This CDR3 region has 15 residues. The chain's CDR3 is CASSLEGSLNTEAFF. The DNA of the CDR3 is TGTGCCAGCAGCTTGGAGGGCAGCTTGAACACTGAAGCTTTCTTT.

This clone has just one count. The V gene is TRBV2, the J gene TRBJ1-1, with a weak D call TRBD1 (5 bases). The CDR3 loop spans 13 amino acids. Per germline, CDR1 SNHLY and CDR2 FYNNEI. The V gene lost 9 bases and the J gene lost 2 bases, with 13 bases spanning the gap. The CDR3 spells CASEGVINTEAFF. CDR3 sequence (DNA): TGTGCCAGTGAAGGGGTGATTAACACTGAAGCTTTCTTT.

This sequence joins TRBV7-2 and TRBJ2-3, with 10 bases matching TRBD2. V dropped 1 base and J dropped 2; count of bases not matched to a gene: 3. Germline loops: CDR1 SGHTA, CDR2 FQGNSA. CDR3 length: 16 residues. CDR3 sequence reads: CASSLGTSGPTDTQYF. The DNA of the CDR3 is TGTGCCAGCAGCTTAGGGACTAGCGGCCCCACAGATACGCAGTATTTT.

This CDR3 reads CASSLRQGGGNEQFF. In DNA, the CDR3 is TGTGCCAGCAGTTTAAGACAGGGGGGCGGCAATGAGCAGTTCTTC. The chain couples TRBV27 to TRBJ2-1; 9 bases are shared with TRBD1. Germline-derived CDR1 and CDR2 are MNHEY and SMNVEV (reference sequence). The CDR3 length is 15 residues. V shed 2 bases and J 6 bases; nucleotides not matched to a gene: 5.

The chain carries TRBV7-3 and TRBJ2-2; D is unresolved. The CDR3 totals 15 residues. Germline assignment: CDR1 SGHTA and CDR2 FQGTGA. Trimming pared 3 bases from V and 2 bases from J, leaving 10 bases between. In DNA form, the CDR3 reads TGTGCCAGCAGCTTCTCGAGCAGTAACACCGGGGAGCTGTTTTTT. Protein sequence: CASSFSSSNTGELFF.

The chain couples TRBV29-1 to TRBJ2-7, with no clear D. The CDR3 runs to 11 residues. Germline CDR1 reads SQVTM; CDR2 reads ANQGSEA. V gave up 6 bases and J gave up 6 bases, with 12 bases separating them. CDR3 loop: CSVAFGSEQYF. The CDR3 coding sequence is TGCAGCGTGGCGTTTGGGTCCGAGCAGTACTTC.

As to this clone: Mismatch with germline at one junction end may stem from a read error. The genes are TRBV6-1 and TRBJ1-5, with 7 nucleotides matching TRBD1. This CDR3 comprises 17 residues. Germline loops: CDR1 MNHNS, CDR2 SASEGT. CDR3 bases: TGTGCCAGCAGTCAAGCCGCTCACAGGGGCGTCAATCAGCCCCAGCATTTT. Translated, it gives CASSQAAHRGVNQPQHF.

V gene TRBV11-2 combines with J gene TRBJ1-6, with 9 nucleotides matching TRBD1. Trimming cost V 5 bases and J 2 bases; bases outside gene matches: 7. Per germline, CDR1 SGHAT and CDR2 FQNNGV. This CDR3 is 17 amino acids long. The CDR3 DNA is TGTGCCAGCAGCGCGGGACAGGGTACGACCTATAATTCACCCCTCCACTTT. Protein product: CASSAGQGTTYNSPLHF.

J is TRBJ2-2 and V is TRBV4-3, with D maybe TRBD2 (7 bases). There are 18 residues in the CDR3. V lost 1 base and J lost 3, with 18 bases in between. CDR1 is LGHNA, CDR2 YSLEER, per germline. For the CDR3, the DNA is TGCGCCAGCAGCCAAGGTTTGGGGGGGCCACGTGACACCGGGGAGCTGTTTTTT. This codes for CASSQGLGGPRDTGELFF.

This CDR3 is CSVRNGEAFF. CDR3 bases: TGCAGCGTTCGGAACGGGGAAGCTTTCTTT. The rearrangement joins TRBV29-1 to TRBJ1-1, with no clear D. The CDR3 is 10 residues long. The germline V and J ends were trimmed by 5 bases and 8 bases, with 9 bases remaining between them. From germline, CDR1 is SQVTM and CDR2 ANQGSEA.

The rearrangement uses TRBV25-1 and TRBJ1-2; unclear D gene. V lost 6 bases to trimming and J lost 0 bases, with 8 bases between them. The germline V gene has CDR1 MGHDK and CDR2 SYGVNS. The CDR3 consists of 13 residues. CDR3 coding DNA: TGTGCCAGCAGCCTCGCCCCTAACTATGGCTACACCTTC. As protein: CASSLAPNYGYTF.

The chain uses TRBV7-2 and TRBJ2-7; D could derive from TRBD1 or TRBD2 (5 bases each). Germline V lookup: CDR1 SGHTA, CDR2 FQGNSA. Trimming removed 2 bases from V and 3 bases from J, with 11 bases in between. CDR3 length: 14 residues. CDR3 region: CASSLQYGGYEQYF. The DNA of the CDR3 is TGTGCCAGCAGCTTACAGTATGGGGGCTACGAGCAGTACTTC.

This chain joins TRBV6-5 and TRBJ2-3; D may be TRBD1 (6 bases). V was pared by 4 bases and J by 2 bases, with 16 bases between. The CDR3 is made up of 16 amino acids. CDR1 is MNHEY, CDR2 SVGAGI, per germline. CDR3 residues: CASSSGGQKYTDTQYF. The CDR3 DNA sequence: TGTGCCAGCAGTTCCGGCGGACAGAAATACACAGATACGCAGTATTTT.

The gene calls are TRBV28 and TRBJ2-7; a possible D gene is TRBD2 (5 bases). Germline V gene data show CDR1 as MDHEN and CDR2 as SYDVKM. V was clipped by 6 bases and J by 4 bases, with 10 bases between them. The CDR3 is made up of 12 amino acids. CDR3 loop: CASSRGPYEQYF. Written as DNA, the CDR3 is TGTGCCAGCAGCCGCGGGCCTTACGAGCAGTACTTC.